The 20 T cell receptor beta chains reported below all come from one sample, sequenced in a study of blood T cell repertoires in COVID-19. The method was immunoSEQ multiplex PCR; TCRdb's version includes in-frame clones alone and lacks a portion of them. The repertoire holds about 220,000 clones, with roughly four fifths as singletons. Sequencing input: PBMCs or T cells enriched from blood (not recorded which). These receptor sequences come from a middle-aged woman with acute COVID-19.

This rearrangement joins TRBV27 to TRBJ2-7; D remains ambiguous. The length of the CDR3 is 13 residues. Germline CDR1 is MNHEY and CDR2 is SMNVEV (reference sequence). The V end lost 3 bases, the J end lost 6 bases, and 12 bases lay between the germline ends. The CDR3, as DNA: TGTGCCAGCAGTTTGGCTCCTGGGCTCGAGCAGTACTTC. Encoded protein: CASSLAPGLEQYF.

The chain employs TRBV4-2 and TRBJ2-2; the D is unclear. CDR1 is LGHNA and CDR2 is YNFKEQ in the germline V gene. Trimming pared 2 bases from V and 3 bases from J, leaving 7 bases between. The CDR3 is 14 amino acids. The CDR3: CASSQSSDTGELFF. For the CDR3, the DNA is TGTGCCAGCAGCCAATCGAGTGACACCGGGGAGCTGTTTTTT.

This chain connects TRBV7-2 to TRBJ2-5; a weak D match, TRBD1 (6 bases). Germline lookup yields CDR1 SGHTA and CDR2 FQGNSA. Trimming pared 4 bases from V and 4 bases from J, leaving 19 bases between. CDR3 length: 16 amino acids. Here the CDR3 reads CASSSIYRGILETQYF. CDR3 in DNA: TGTGCCAGCAGCTCAATTTATAGGGGGATCTTAGAGACCCAGTACTTC.

The chain employs TRBV24-1 and TRBJ1-1, with TRBD1 matching over 10 bases. The CDR3 spans 13 residues. Germline V gene data show CDR1 as KGHDR and CDR2 as SFDVKD. Germline trimming cut 9 bases from V and 2 bases from J; bases unmatched to any gene: 2. CDR3: CATRTGGNTEAFF. CDR3 nucleotide sequence: TGTGCCACCCGGACAGGGGGTAACACTGAAGCTTTCTTT.

The V call is TRBV7-2, the J call TRBJ1-2, with 8 bases that match TRBD1. The junction had 2 bases not matched to a gene; V was cut back by 2 bases and J by 0 bases. The CDR3 loop spans 15 amino acids. The V gene's germline CDR1 is SGHTA and CDR2 FQGNSA. CDR3: CASSLQGAPNYGYTF. The CDR3 DNA reads TGTGCCAGCAGCTTACAGGGGGCGCCTAACTATGGCTACACCTTC.

The chain uses TRBV28 and TRBJ1-1, with unresolved D. The CDR3 totals 13 residues. V gave up 2 bases and J gave up 2 bases, with 6 bases separating them. Per germline, CDR1 MDHEN and CDR2 SYDVKM. This CDR3 reads CASSLQVNTEAFF. The CDR3 DNA reads TGTGCCAGCAGTTTACAGGTTAACACTGAAGCTTTCTTT.

The V gene is TRBV14, the J gene TRBJ2-7; D not certain. V lost 1 base and J 0 bases, leaving 13 bases between the germline ends. CDR3 length: 16 amino acids. The germline CDR1 and CDR2 sequences are SGHDN and FVKESK. In nucleotides, the CDR3 is TGTGCCAGCAGCCAAGGTCGAGGTGATATCTCCTACGAGCAGTACTTC. Translated: CASSQGRGDISYEQYF.

This chain connects TRBV19 to TRBJ2-5; a possible D gene is TRBD2 (5 bases). The V end was cut by 5 bases, the J end by 6 bases, with 19 bases between. This CDR3 region has 15 residues. CDR1 and CDR2 from the germline V gene are LNHDA and SQIVND (reference sequence). The CDR3 nucleotides read TGTGCCAGTAGTCCCGAAAGAGGGCGTGTGAAGACCCAGTACTTC. It is translated as CASSPERGRVKTQYF. Full variable domain (missing parts from reference TRBV19 and TRBJ2-5): DGGITQSPKYLFRKEGQNVTLSCEQNLNHDAMYWYRQDPGQGLRLIYYSQIVNDFQKGDIAEGYSVSREKKESFPLTVTSAQKNPTAFYLCASSPERGRVKTQYFGPGTRLLVL.

Written as DNA, the CDR3 is TGCGCCAGCAGTCAATCGTCAGGGTTGGAGACAGATACGCAGTATTTT. It codes for CASSQSSGLETDTQYF. The chain uses TRBV23-1 and TRBJ2-3; possibly TRBD1 for D (5 bases). TRBV23-1 belongs to the ORF category, with a function that is uncertain. CDR3 size: 16 residues. Trimming left V 0 bases short and J 3 bases short, with 13 bases between.

The chain uses TRBV19 and TRBJ1-1, with D maybe TRBD1 (5 bases). The CDR3 is made up of 13 amino acids. Germline CDR1 is LNHDA and CDR2 is SQIVND (reference sequence). The V and J ends lost 4 bases and 4 bases respectively, with 10 bases between them. The CDR3 loop is CASSKGRSTEAFF. The CDR3 DNA reads TGTGCCAGTAGTAAGGGGCGGAGCACTGAAGCTTTCTTT.

The V and J genes are TRBV11-2 and TRBJ1-2; perhaps TRBD1 as D (5 bases). This CDR3 comprises 16 residues. V lost 5 bases, J lost 6 bases, and 22 bases lay in between. Germline V lookup: CDR1 SGHAT, CDR2 FQNNGV. CDR3 protein: CASSPRGGTWGNGYTF. DNA for the CDR3: TGTGCCAGCAGCCCCCGGGGGGGGACTTGGGGAAATGGCTACACCTTC.

The rearrangement uses TRBV6-5 and TRBJ2-7, with 7 bases matching TRBD2. The J segment lost 2 bases and the V segment lost 3 bases, leaving 7 bases of the junction unmatched. The V gene's germline CDR1 is MNHEY and CDR2 SVGAGI. This CDR3 is 15 amino acids long. The CDR3 spells CASSYSLAEAYEQYF. For the CDR3, the DNA is TGTGCCAGCAGTTATTCCCTAGCGGAAGCCTACGAGCAGTACTTC.

This clone was seen more than once but under ten times. V usage is TRBV24-1 and J usage is TRBJ1-5; no definite D call. Germline CDR1 reads KGHDR; CDR2 reads SFDVKD. V shed 3 bases and J shed 3 bases, with 14 bases lying between them. The CDR3 spans 16 residues. The CDR3 here is CATSDGRERDNQPQHF. CDR3 DNA sequence: TGTGCCACCAGTGATGGGCGGGAAAGAGACAATCAGCCCCAGCATTTT.

The chain has TRBV7-3 and TRBJ1-3, with D perhaps TRBD1 (6 bases). The length of the CDR3 is 16 residues. Deletions cut 1 base from V and 0 bases from J, with 10 bases between. Germline values: CDR1 SGHTA, CDR2 FQGTGA. In DNA, the CDR3 is TGTGCCAGCAGCTTAAACAGGGTCCTCTCTGGAAACACCATATATTTT. This sequence encodes CASSLNRVLSGNTIYF. The full variable domain, with the rest looked up from reference TRBV7-3 and TRBJ1-3, is GAGVSQTPSNKVTEKGKYVELRCDPISGHTALYWYRQSLGQGPEFLIYFQGTGAADDSGLPNDRFFAVRPEGSVSTLKIQRTERGDSAVYLCASSLNRVLSGNTIYFGEGSWLTVV.

The chain uses TRBV30 and TRBJ2-3, with a weak D call TRBD2 (5 bases). V was shortened by 3 bases and J by 4 bases, with 26 bases between the two germline ends. The CDR3 is 18 amino acids. Germline CDR1 reads GTSNPN; CDR2 reads SVGIG (reference sequence). CDR3 amino acids: CAWRSFGKGRVVADTQYF. DNA for the CDR3: TGTGCCTGGAGGTCATTCGGGAAGGGCCGAGTTGTGGCAGATACGCAGTATTTT. Full variable domain (outside the CDR3, taken from reference TRBV30 and TRBJ2-3): SQTIHQWPATLVQPVGSPLSLECTVEGTSNPNLYWYRQAAGRGLQLLFYSVGIGQISSEVPQNLSASRPQDRQFILSSKKLLLSDSGFYLCAWRSFGKGRVVADTQYFGPGTRLTVL.

V and J are TRBV21-1 and TRBJ1-3. TRBV21-1 is flagged as a pseudogene. The CDR3 covers 14 residues. The CDR3 region is CASSKRAHGNTIYF. The DNA of the CDR3 is TGTGCCAGCAGCAAGAGGGCCCATGGGAACACCATATATTTT.

The rearrangement joins TRBV5-1 to TRBJ2-1; 12 positions agree with TRBD2. V lost 3 bases, J lost 8 bases, and 6 bases stayed unmatched. The CDR3 is 15 amino acids. Germline CDR1 reads SGHRS; CDR2 reads YFSETQ. CDR3 residues: CASSWRLAGEDEQFF. The DNA for the CDR3 is TGCGCCAGCAGCTGGAGACTAGCGGGAGAGGATGAGCAGTTCTTC.

The sample holds a few counts of this clone. The chain carries TRBV29-1 and TRBJ2-3, with TRBD2 matching 12 bases. Per the germline V gene, CDR1 is SQVTM and CDR2 is ANQGSEA. V gave up 8 bases and J gave up 1 base; unmatched junction bases: 4. The CDR3 loop spans 14 amino acids. CDR3 sequence (DNA): TGCAGCACCCGGACTAGCGGGGGCACAGATACGCAGTATTTT. Amino acid sequence: CSTRTSGGTDTQYF.

In DNA form, the CDR3 reads TGTGCCAGCAGGAGTGAGGGGACTTTCTCTGGAAACACCATATATTTT. Translation: CASRSEGTFSGNTIYF. The chain joins TRBV2 to TRBJ1-3; TRBD1 is a possible D gene (5 bases). This CDR3 spans 16 amino acids. V lost 6 bases and J 0 bases, leaving 15 bases between the germline ends. Germline lookup yields CDR1 SNHLY and CDR2 FYNNEI. The whole variable domain, remainder taken from reference TRBV2 and TRBJ1-3, is EPEVTQTPSHQVTQMGQEVILRCVPISNHLYFYWYRQILGQKVEFLVSFYNNEISEKSEIFDDQFSVERPDGSNFTLKIRSTKLEDSAMYFCASRSEGTFSGNTIYFGEGSWLTVV.

This clone was observed once. The CDR3 DNA reads TGTGCCAGTAGCGTCAGGGGCGGCAATCAGCCCCAGCATTTT. Translation: CASSVRGGNQPQHF. The chain combines TRBV19 with TRBJ1-5, with D possibly matching TRBD1 (6 bases). V was shortened by 6 bases and J by 2 bases, with 11 bases between the two germline ends. Germline V gives CDR1 LNHDA, CDR2 SQIVND (reference sequence). This CDR3 is built from 14 residues.